A selection of T cell receptor beta chains follows, all from one sample in a study of T-cell memory formation after mild COVID-19. MiXCR, applied by TCRdb to the 5' RACE reads, yields one record per CDR3 protein. Among 55,000 to 75,000 distinct CDR3 sequences listed, approximately 30% were seen once. Specimen: PBMCs or a T cell subset sorted from them (not recorded which). The origin of the receptors is a man younger than 30 who had mild COVID-19 (a few samples of this study predate the infection). Cell type and time point are not known. Both conserved end residues are trimmed from each CDR3. Fields, in order: J gene, V gene, CDR3 protein.

>TRBJ2-7|TRBV6-5
ASSLDGDSYEQY
>TRBJ1-5|TRBV12-3/TRBV12-4
ASSFGGGSNQPQH
>TRBJ2-2|TRBV5-5
ASSLVPGEAGELF
>TRBJ1-2|TRBV20-1
SAREQERNYGYT
>TRBJ2-3|TRBV7-3
ASSSPAGGDTQY
>TRBJ2-5|TRBV6-6
ASSYSGEGWETQY
>TRBJ2-7|TRBV10-3
AISESRTTPYEQY
>TRBJ2-3|TRBV4-2
ASSPRVTGGADTQY
>TRBJ2-5|TRBV3-1
ASSRSDQETQY
>TRBJ1-1|TRBV4-1
ASSQEGRPNTEAF
>TRBJ2-3|TRBV4-1
ASSPIQGPEDTQY
>TRBJ2-5|TRBV12-3/TRBV12-4
ASSEQNQETQY
>TRBJ2-3|TRBV6-2/TRBV6-3
ASSLPLALDAQY
>TRBJ1-1|TRBV27
ASKGPSPEAF
>TRBJ1-1|TRBV6-6
ASSYSLTWEDTEAF
>TRBJ2-1|TRBV6-5
ASSIRQGVYNEQF
>TRBJ1-2|TRBV2
ASTRGVAPGQGNDGYT
>TRBJ2-1|TRBV7-8
ASSLESVTYNEQF
>TRBJ1-2|TRBV14
ASSHSGQTYGYT
>TRBJ1-6|TRBV20-1
SARDLIDWGNSPLH
>TRBJ2-1|TRBV7-6
ASSPRAGGLEYL
>TRBJ2-2|TRBV10-3
AISESWQGALGGELF
>TRBJ1-6|TRBV27
ASSHRLYSPLH
>TRBJ1-1|TRBV28
ASSSNINRNTEAF
>TRBJ2-2|TRBV27
ASSLFRTGELF
>TRBJ2-1|TRBV6-6
ASRTYNEQF
>TRBJ2-5|TRBV9
ASSVAGTGAEETQY
>TRBJ2-5|TRBV7-2
ASSLYGGRQETQY
>TRBJ2-3|TRBV7-9
ASSLGTDTQY
>TRBJ2-5|TRBV20-1
SAGASGAETQY
>TRBJ2-6|TRBV2
AVFGTGLYGANVLT
>TRBJ2-2|TRBV6-5
ASSYYRGSTGELF
>TRBJ2-3|TRBV9
ASSVVTSGGAKDTQY
>TRBJ1-4|TRBV6-5
ASRPTGVGEKLF
>TRBJ2-1|TRBV11-2
ASSFQGGGPYNEQF
>TRBJ2-3|TRBV7-2
ASSSGTSGTDTQY
>TRBJ2-2|TRBV19
ASSIEDRVNGELF
>TRBJ1-2|TRBV20-1
SARDQERNYGYT
>TRBJ2-1|TRBV6-6
ASSSAGSSYNEQF
>TRBJ2-2|TRBV12-3/TRBV12-4
ASSLPGGRAGELF
>TRBJ1-5|TRBV27
ASSHGTGGGSQPQH
>TRBJ2-5|TRBV7-8
ASSSLLAGEQETQY
>TRBJ2-1|TRBV30
AWSVRIPPPYNEQF
>TRBJ2-3|TRBV4-2
ASTGTEDTQY
>TRBJ2-3|TRBV2
ASDPATDTQY
>TRBJ2-3|TRBV6-2/TRBV6-3
ASSYDRDSDTQY
>TRBJ2-1|TRBV12-3/TRBV12-4
ASSLDPRLATHNEQF